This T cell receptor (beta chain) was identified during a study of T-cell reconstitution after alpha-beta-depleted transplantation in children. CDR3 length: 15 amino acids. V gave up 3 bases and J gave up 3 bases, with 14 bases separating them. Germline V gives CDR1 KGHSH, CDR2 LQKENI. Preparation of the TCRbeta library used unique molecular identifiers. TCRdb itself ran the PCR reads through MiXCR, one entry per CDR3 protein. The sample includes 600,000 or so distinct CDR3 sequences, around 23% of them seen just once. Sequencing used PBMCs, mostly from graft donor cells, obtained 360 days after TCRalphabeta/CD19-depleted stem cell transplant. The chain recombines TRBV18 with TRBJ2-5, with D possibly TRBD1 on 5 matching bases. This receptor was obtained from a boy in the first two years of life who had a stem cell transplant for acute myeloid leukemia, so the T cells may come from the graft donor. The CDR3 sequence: CASSPVGVDKETQYF. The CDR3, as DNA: TGTGCCAGCTCACCGGTAGGGGTGGATAAAGAGACCCAGTACTTC.